The sequence of this T cell receptor (beta chain) was determined in a study of beta chain features in type 1 diabetes (dated by TCRdb to between 2017 and 2018). Some background on the complete study: No differences in mean age, gender distribution, total cell number or subset yield were found between patients and healthy donors. A total of about 110,000,000 sorted cells were examined across all samples, and a strong correlation was observed between cell number per subset and RNA yield. The study compared TCRB repertoires of sorted circulating CD4+ T cell subsets between recently diagnosed type 1 diabetes patients and matched healthy donors. Regulatory and stem cell-like memory subsets were isolated from only 8 patients and about eight healthy donors, whereas naive and central memory subsets came from all 30 or so donors.

The CDR3, cysteine through phenylalanine, is 14 amino acids long. The retained sequence is limited to the CDR3, 42 bases, with the frame set at the first base. CDR1 and CDR2, looked up from the germline V gene, are MGHDK and SYGVNS. V is reduced by 8 bases and J by 3 bases, leaving a spacing of 14 bases between them. The entire isolated RNA was reverse transcribed using the High Capacity cDNA Reverse Transcription Kit, and thus expressed TCRB transcripts were sequenced. Deep immunoSEQ sequencing was performed on naive, central memory and regulatory T cell samples, with an average of around 3.5 million total reads per sample. Sorted cells were lysed in RLT buffer and RNA was extracted with DNase-treated RNeasy Micro or Mini kits, depending on cell number. To prevent cross-contamination, every cell subset was processed on its own, while patient and healthy donor samples were processed together. TCRB sequences were amplified from cDNA with the immunoSEQ multiplex PCR, producing 87-bp fragments spanning the CDR3 region. Sequencing of the amplicons was done on the Illumina HiSeq platform. The published analysis was carried out like this. PCR bias was corrected computationally using synthetic template baselines, and reads within Hamming distance 2 were collapsed, with unmergeable singletons discarded. Reads were aligned to IMGT to assign V, D and J genes, CDR3 length, and insertions or deletions at six rearrangement sites. Clonotype counts were normalized to sorted cell number within each subset before computing true diversity and Gini coefficients with the tcR R package. The overlap coefficient, calculated on TCRB nucleotide sequences, was used to quantify repertoire sharing. Out-of-frame TCRB sequences from naive cells were analyzed as a proxy for the pre-selection repertoire. TCRdb stores this immuneACCESS table with in-frame sequences only. Part of the clones is absent; in the studies checked, under half of the shortfall reflects unresolved V genes, and no reason is known for the rest. Clonal size and the V and J genes are those of that table, whereas D and trimming came from the DNA. The sample yields hundreds of thousands of clones; about 12% were counted once. Roughly 0.017% of the sample rests with the top ten.

General study outcomes and caveats: At VDJ recombination sites, type 1 diabetes patients had fewer insertions and more deleted nucleotides, which implies abnormalities in thymic rearrangement. Shorter templates might be favored by PCR, yet because patient and control samples were amplified and corrected together, any such skew would affect both groups equally. The naive, central memory and regulatory TCRB repertoires appeared to resemble one another more closely among patients than among healthy donors. Because cDNA was sequenced instead of genomic DNA, activated cells with high expression could be over-represented, although the groups did not differ in activation or CD3 levels. Because small numbers of individuals were included in the HLA sub-analyses, any influence of HLA type on TCRB rearrangement was left unresolved. A moderate but significant shortening of TCRB CDR3 length was observed in type 1 diabetes patients in all four CD4+ subsets.

Each donor gave one peripheral blood draw, approximately 110 mL on average, collected into heparinised tubes. Naive, central memory, regulatory and stem cell-like memory CD4+ T cells were sorted on a BD FACSAria II using a panel including CD45RO, CCR7, CD25, CD127, CD95 and CD27. Every sorted population had a purity above 95%. PBMCs were isolated right away by Lymphoprep density gradient centrifugation and were stained directly, without culture. So that batch effects would be minimized, each experiment stained and sorted samples in pairs, pairing one healthy donor with one patient. About this clone: Which antigen it targets is not known. Qualities for individual bases were not recorded, and no much larger clone is one base off.

The sequence came from a man between 18 and 29 years old in good health. The rearrangement combines TRBV25-1 with TRBJ1-5; the D gene remains uncertain. Sequences were obtained from naive CD4+ T cells from blood. The intended sense of this specimen's cell subset or site label: true naive CD4+ T cells. The DNA sequence is given as TGTGCCAGCTTAAGGAGAGTCCACAATCAGCCCCAGCATTTT. Translation gives CASLRRVHNQPQHF.